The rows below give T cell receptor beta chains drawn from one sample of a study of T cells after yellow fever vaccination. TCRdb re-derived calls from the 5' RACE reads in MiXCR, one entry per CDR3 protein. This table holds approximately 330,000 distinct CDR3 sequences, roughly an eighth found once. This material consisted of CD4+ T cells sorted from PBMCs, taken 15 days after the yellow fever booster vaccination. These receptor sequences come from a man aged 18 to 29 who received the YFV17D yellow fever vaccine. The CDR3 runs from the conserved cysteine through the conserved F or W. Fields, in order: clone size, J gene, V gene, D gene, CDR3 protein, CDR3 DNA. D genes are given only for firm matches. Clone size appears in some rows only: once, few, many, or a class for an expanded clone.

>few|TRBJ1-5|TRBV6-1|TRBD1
CASSEDRGQPQHF
TGTGCCAGCAGTGAAGACAGGGGTCAGCCCCAGCATTTT
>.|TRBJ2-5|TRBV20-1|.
CSASGAGEETQYF
TGCAGTGCTTCGGGCGCAGGGGAAGAGACCCAGTACTTC
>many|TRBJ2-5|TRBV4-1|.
CASSQGSGGRETQYF
TGCGCCAGCAGCCAAGGTTCGGGGGGCCGAGAGACCCAGTACTTC
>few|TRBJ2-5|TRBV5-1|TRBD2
CASSTAGGFETQYF
TGCGCCAGCTCCACCGCGGGGGGATTCGAGACCCAGTACTTC
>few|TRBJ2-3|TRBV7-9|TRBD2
CASSPGLAATDTQYF
TGTGCCAGCAGCCCGGGACTAGCGGCCACAGATACGCAGTATTTT
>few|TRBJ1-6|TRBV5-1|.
CASSFRETYNSPLHF
TGCGCCAGCAGCTTCAGGGAGACCTATAATTCACCCCTCCACTTT
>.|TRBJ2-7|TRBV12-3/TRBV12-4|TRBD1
CASSKPGTGGYEQYF
TGTGCCAGCAGTAAACCCGGGACAGGAGGCTACGAGCAGTACTTC
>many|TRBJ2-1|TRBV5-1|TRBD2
CASSFSSGGSYNEQFF
TGCGCCAGCAGCTTCTCTAGCGGGGGGTCCTACAATGAGCAGTTCTTC
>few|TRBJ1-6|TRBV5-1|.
CASSLDAGGTSPLHF
TGCGCCAGCAGCTTGGATGCGGGAGGGACCTCACCCCTCCACTTT
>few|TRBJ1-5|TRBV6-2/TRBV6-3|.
CASRDSLSTSQPQHF
TGTGCCAGCAGGGACAGCCTAAGTACCTCTCAGCCCCAGCATTTT
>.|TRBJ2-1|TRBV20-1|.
CSADRPSYNEQFF
TGCAGTGCTGACCGGCCCAGCTACAATGAGCAGTTCTTC
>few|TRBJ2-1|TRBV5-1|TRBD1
CASSLAGQGYNEQFF
TGCGCCAGCAGCTTGGCGGGACAGGGGTACAATGAGCAGTTCTTC
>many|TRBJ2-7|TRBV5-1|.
CASSLVEGRVGGYEQYF
TGCGCCAGCAGCTTGGTGGAGGGAAGAGTTGGTGGTTACGAGCAGTACTTC
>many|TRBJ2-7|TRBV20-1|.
CSARRSGTESQKQYF
TGCAGTGCCAGACGATCCGGGACTGAATCACAGAAGCAGTACTTC
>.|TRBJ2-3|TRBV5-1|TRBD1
CASSLSRGSSDTQYF
TGCGCCAGCAGCTTGAGCAGGGGGTCATCAGATACGCAGTATTTT